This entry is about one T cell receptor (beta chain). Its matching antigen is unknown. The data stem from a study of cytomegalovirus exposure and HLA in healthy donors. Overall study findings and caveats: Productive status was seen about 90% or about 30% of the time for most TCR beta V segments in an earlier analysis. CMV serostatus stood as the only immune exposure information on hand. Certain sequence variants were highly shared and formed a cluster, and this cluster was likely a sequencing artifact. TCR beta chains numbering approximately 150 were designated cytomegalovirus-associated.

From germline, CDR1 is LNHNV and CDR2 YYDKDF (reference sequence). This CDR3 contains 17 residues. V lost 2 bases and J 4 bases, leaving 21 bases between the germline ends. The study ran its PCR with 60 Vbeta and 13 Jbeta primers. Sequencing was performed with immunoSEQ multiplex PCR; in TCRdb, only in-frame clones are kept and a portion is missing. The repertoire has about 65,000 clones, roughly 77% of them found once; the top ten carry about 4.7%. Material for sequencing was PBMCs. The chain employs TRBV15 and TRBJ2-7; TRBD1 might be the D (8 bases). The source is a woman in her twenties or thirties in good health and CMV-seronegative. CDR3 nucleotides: TGTGCCACCAGCAGACGCACATTCACAGGGGGGGGGTACGAGCAGTACTTC. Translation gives CATSRRTFTGGGYEQYF. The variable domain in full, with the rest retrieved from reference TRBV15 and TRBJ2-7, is DAMVIQNPRYQVTQFGKPVTLSCSQTLNHNVMYWYQQKSSQAPKLLFHYYDKDFNNEADTPDNFQSRRPNTSFCFLDIRSPGLGDTAMYLCATSRRTFTGGGYEQYFGPGTRLTVT.